Here is one T cell receptor (beta chain) with its context. This clonotype was picked up many times. Its recognized antigen is unknown. No much larger clonotype is one base removed from it; base qualities were not supplied. The entry originates in a study of T-cell memory formation after mild COVID-19 (dated by TCRdb to the early 2020s). Background on the whole study: Most TCR sequence clusters were specific to one of the two donors. Longitudinal TCRalpha and TCRbeta repertoire sequencing tracked T-cell clones expanding and contracting after mild COVID-19 in a couple of donors. Two young, previously healthy adult volunteers, one female and one male, were included in the cohort. Points the paper makes about the study in general: The study included only a couple of mild cases, and larger cohorts that include severe cases with pre-infection samples were judged to be necessary. The detection of some responding clones in pre-infection memory suggests that pre-existing cross-reactive memory T cells joined the SARS-CoV-2 response. Contracting CD4+ clones were found mainly in CM and EM memory subsets, while CD8+ clones were enriched in EMRA. Clones that contracted from day 15 to 85 showed balanced CD4/CD8 phenotypes, whereas a second wave of clones that expanded from day 15 to 37 leaned towards CD4+. The second-wave clones that peaked on day 37 were not confirmed to be SARS-CoV-2 specific.

TCRdb lists the instrument as Illumina NovaSeq 6000. Using 5'RACE with constant-segment primers, TCRalpha and TCRbeta cDNA libraries were constructed, with sample barcodes and unique molecular identifiers added in the process. Trizol reagent was used to extract RNA from every sample. Amplification of the libraries took two PCR steps, and the second step added a second sample barcode plus Illumina TruSeq adapters. Sequencing of libraries was performed on an Illumina NovaSeq with 2 x 150 bp paired-end reads. On the authors' methods: Reads were demultiplexed and collapsed into UMI-guided consensus sequences with migec v1.2.7. With mixcr v2.1.11, UMI consensuses were aligned to TRA and TRB V and J templates and assembled into clonotypes. A clonotype was counted as expanded or contracted only if both edgeR and NoisET called the change significant, with noise models trained on biological replicates. For edgeR calls, a false discovery rate-adjusted p below 0.01 and a log2 fold-change threshold of 1 were applied. As an exploratory analysis of dynamics, PCA with hierarchical clustering was applied to max-normalized trajectories of the 1000 most abundant clonotypes. Each responding clone was given a CD4 or CD8 phenotype based on the CD4+ and CD8+ repertoires, which had been sequenced separately. TCRdb reprocessed the public reads (quality trimming at Q25 with fastp, clone calling with MiXCR) and kept in-frame beta chains. CDR3 protein sequences are deduplicated, and each keeps its most common genes and DNA. V and J calls and clone size were set by TCRdb, not the authors. This sample is represented by about 410,000 distinct CDR3 sequences; over 15% of them were singletons. 20% to 25% of the sample comes from the top ten.

The CDR3 spans 16 residues, from the cysteine through the phenylalanine. Left in the record is the CDR3 DNA by itself, 48 bases read in frame from the first base. V trim: 0 bases; J trim: 3 bases; unmatched bases: 2. CDR1 LGHNA and CDR2 YSLEER were looked up in the germline V gene. PBMCs were isolated by Ficoll-Paque density gradient centrifugation. This receptor was taken from a man between 18 and 35 years old who had mild COVID-19 (a few samples of this study predate the infection). The sample titles of this study are shuffled in the database, so cell type and time point are left out; the donor was told from shared clones. Sequencing was performed on PBMCs or a T cell subset sorted from them (not recorded which). The sequence links TRBV4-3 to TRBJ2-1; TRBD2 matches 10 bases in the middle. CDR3 region: CASSQDPSGGYNEQFF. The nucleotide sequence reads TGCGCCAGCAGCCAAGATCCTAGCGGGGGCTACAATGAGCAGTTCTTC.